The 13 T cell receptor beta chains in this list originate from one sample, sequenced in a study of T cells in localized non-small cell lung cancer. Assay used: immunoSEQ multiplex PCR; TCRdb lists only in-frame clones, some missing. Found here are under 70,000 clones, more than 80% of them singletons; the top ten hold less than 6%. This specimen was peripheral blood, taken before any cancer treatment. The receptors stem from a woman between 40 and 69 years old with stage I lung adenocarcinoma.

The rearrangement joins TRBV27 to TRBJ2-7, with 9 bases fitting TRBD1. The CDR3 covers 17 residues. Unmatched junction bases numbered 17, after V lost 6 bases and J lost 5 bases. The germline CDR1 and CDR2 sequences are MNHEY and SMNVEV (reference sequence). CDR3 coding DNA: TGTGCCAGCAGCCGACAACTACCGGGACAGGGATCCCACGAGCAGTACTTC. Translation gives CASSRQLPGQGSHEQYF.

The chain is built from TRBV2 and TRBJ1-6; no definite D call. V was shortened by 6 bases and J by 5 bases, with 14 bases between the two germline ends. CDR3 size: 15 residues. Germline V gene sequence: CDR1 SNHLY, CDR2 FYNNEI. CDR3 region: CASRAGRFNNSPLHF. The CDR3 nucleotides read TGTGCCAGCAGGGCAGGACGGTTCAATAATTCACCCCTCCACTTT.

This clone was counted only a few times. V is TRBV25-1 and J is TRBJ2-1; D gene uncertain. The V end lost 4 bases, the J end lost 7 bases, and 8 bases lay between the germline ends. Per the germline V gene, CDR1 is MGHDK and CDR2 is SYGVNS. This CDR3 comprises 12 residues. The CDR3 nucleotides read TGTGCCAGCAGTGCCAGATTGAATGAGCAGTTCTTC. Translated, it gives CASSARLNEQFF.

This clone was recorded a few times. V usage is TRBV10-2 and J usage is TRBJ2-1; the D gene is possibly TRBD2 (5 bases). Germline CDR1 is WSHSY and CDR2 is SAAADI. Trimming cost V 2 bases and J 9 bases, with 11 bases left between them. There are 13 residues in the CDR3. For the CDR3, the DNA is TGCGCCAGCAGTGAGGCAACTGGAGGTGAGCAGTTCTTC. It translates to CASSEATGGEQFF.

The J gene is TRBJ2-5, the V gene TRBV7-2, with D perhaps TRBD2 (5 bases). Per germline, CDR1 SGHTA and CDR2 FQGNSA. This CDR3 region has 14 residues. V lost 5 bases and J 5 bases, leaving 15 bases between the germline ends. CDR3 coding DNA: TGTGCCAGCAGCCAGGTCCGCACGGGGGAGACCCAGTACTTC. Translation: CASSQVRTGETQYF.

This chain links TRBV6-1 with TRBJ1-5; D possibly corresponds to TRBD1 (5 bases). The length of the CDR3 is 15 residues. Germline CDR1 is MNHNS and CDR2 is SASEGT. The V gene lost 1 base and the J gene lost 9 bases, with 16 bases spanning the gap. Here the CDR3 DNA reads TGTGCCAGCAGTGAAGGGACAATGGGTCTCCGGCCCCAGCATTTT. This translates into CASSEGTMGLRPQHF.

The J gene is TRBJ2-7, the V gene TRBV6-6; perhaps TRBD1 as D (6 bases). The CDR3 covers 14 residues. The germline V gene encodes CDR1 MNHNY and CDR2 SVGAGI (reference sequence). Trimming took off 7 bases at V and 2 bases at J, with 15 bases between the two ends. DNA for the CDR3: TGTGCCAGCACCTACAGGGACCCTCCCTACGAGCAGTACTTC. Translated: CASTYRDPPYEQYF.

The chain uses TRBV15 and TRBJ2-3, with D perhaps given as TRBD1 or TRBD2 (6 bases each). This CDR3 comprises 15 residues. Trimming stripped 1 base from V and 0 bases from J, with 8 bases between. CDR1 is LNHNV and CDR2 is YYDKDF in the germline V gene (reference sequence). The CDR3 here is CATSRVGGSTDTQYF. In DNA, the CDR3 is TGTGCCACCAGCAGAGTGGGGGGCAGCACAGATACGCAGTATTTT. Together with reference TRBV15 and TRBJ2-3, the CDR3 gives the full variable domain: DAMVIQNPRYQVTQFGKPVTLSCSQTLNHNVMYWYQQKSSQAPKLLFHYYDKDFNNEADTPDNFQSRRPNTSFCFLDIRSPGLGDTAMYLCATSRVGGSTDTQYFGPGTRLTVL.

CDR3 bases: TGTGCCAGCAGTGAATCTAGCGGGGGGCCACATGAGCAGTTCTTC. Translated: CASSESSGGPHEQFF. The chain is built from TRBV2 and TRBJ2-1; TRBD2 matches 11 bases. The V gene's germline CDR1 is SNHLY and CDR2 FYNNEI. The CDR3 covers 15 residues. Losses at the gene ends were 2 bases for V and 8 bases for J; bases not matched to a gene: 5.

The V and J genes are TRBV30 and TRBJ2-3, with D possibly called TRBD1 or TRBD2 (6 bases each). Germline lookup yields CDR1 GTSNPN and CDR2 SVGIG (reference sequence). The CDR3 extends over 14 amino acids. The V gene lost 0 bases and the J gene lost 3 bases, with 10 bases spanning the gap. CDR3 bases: TGTGCCTGGAGTGTAGGAGGGGGGACAGATACGCAGTATTTT. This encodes CAWSVGGGTDTQYF.

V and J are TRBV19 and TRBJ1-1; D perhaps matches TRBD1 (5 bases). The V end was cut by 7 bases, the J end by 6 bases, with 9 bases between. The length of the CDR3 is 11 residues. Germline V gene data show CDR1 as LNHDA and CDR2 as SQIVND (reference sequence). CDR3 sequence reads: CASKGSSEAFF. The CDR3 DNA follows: TGTGCCAGTAAGGGGTCGTCTGAAGCTTTCTTT.

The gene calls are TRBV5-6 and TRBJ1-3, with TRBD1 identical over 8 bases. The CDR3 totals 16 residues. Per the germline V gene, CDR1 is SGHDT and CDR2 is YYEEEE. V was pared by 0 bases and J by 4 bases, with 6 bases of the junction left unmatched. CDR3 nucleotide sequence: TGTGCCAGCAGCTTGGGTCAGGGGGCAGCAGGAAACACCATATATTTT. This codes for CASSLGQGAAGNTIYF.

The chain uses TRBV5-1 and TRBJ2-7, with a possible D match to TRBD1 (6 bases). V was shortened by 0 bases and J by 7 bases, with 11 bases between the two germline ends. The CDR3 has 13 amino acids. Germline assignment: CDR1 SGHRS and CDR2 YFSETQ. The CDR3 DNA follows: TGCGCCAGCAGCTTGGCCCAGGGGCGGGAGCAGTACTTC. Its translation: CASSLAQGREQYF.